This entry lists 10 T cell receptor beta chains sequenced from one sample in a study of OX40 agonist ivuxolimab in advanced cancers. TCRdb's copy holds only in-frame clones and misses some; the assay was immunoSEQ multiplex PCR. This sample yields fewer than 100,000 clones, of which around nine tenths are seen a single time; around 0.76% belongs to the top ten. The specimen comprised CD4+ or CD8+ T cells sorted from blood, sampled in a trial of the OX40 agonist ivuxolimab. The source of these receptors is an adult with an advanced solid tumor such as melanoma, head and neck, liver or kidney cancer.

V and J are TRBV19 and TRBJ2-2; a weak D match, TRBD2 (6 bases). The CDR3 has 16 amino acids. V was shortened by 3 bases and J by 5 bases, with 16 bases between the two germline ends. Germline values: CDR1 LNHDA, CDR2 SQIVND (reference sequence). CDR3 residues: CASSIWDSQGTGELFF. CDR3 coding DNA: TGTGCCAGTAGTATTTGGGACTCCCAGGGAACCGGGGAGCTGTTTTTT.

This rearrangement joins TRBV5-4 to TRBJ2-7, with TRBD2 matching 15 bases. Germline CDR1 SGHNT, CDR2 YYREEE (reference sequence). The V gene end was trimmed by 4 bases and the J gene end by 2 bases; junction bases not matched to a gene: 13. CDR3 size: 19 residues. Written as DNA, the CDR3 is TGTGCCAGCAGCCCCACGGGACTAGCGGGGGGACACGTACCCTACGAGCAGTACTTC. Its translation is CASSPTGLAGGHVPYEQYF.

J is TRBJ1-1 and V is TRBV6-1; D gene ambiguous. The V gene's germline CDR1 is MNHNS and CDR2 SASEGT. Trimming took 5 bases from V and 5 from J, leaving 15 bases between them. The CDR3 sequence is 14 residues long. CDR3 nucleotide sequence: TGTGCCAGCAGTCGAGTCTCGAGTGGGACTGAAGCTTTCTTT. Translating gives CASSRVSSGTEAFF.

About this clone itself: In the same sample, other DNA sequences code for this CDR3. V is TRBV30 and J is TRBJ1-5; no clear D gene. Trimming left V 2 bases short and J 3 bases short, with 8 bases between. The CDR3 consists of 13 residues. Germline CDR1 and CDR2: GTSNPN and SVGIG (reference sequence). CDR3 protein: CAWSSQDNQPQHF. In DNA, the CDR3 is TGTGCCTGGAGTTCCCAGGACAATCAGCCCCAGCATTTT.

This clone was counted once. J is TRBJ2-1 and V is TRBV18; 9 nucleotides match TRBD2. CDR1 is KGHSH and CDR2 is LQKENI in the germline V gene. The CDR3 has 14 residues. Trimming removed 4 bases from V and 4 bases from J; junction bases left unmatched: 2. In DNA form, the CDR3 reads TGTGCCAGCTCACTAGCGGGAGTATACAATGAGCAGTTCTTC. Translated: CASSLAGVYNEQFF. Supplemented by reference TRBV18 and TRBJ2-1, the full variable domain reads NAGVMQNPRHLVRRRGQEARLRCSPMKGHSHVYWYRQLPEEGLKFMVYLQKENIIDESGMPKERFSAEFPKEGPSILRIQQVVRGDSAAYFCASSLAGVYNEQFFGPGTRLTVL.

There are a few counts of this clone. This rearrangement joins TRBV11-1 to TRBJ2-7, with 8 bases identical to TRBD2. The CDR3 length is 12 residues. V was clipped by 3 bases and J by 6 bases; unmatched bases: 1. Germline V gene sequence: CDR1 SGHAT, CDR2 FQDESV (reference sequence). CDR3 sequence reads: CASSLGLVEQYF. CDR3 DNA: TGTGCCAGCAGCTTGGGACTAGTCGAGCAGTACTTC.

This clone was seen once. The CDR3 nucleotides read TGCGCCAGCAGCCTAGGAGGGGGACAGGGATACGAGCAGTACTTC. As protein: CASSLGGGQGYEQYF. The chain has TRBV5-1 and TRBJ2-7; the match to TRBD1 covers 9 bases. This CDR3 comprises 15 residues. Germline-derived CDR1 and CDR2 are SGHRS and YFSETQ. V shed 4 bases, J shed 4 bases, and the junction held 9 bases outside the gene matches.

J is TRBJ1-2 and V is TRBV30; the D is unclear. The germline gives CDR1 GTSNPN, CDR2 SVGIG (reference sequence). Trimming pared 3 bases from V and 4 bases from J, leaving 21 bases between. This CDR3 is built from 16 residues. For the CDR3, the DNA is TGTGCCTGGAGCCCTCGGAGAGGCGAGCGGATCTATGGCTACACCTTC. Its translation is CAWSPRRGERIYGYTF.

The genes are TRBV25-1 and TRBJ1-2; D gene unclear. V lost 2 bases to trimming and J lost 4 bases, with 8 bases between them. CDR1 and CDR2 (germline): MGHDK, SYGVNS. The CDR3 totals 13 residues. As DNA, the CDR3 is TGTGCCAGCAGTGAAGCCAGCACCTATGGCTACACCTTC. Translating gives CASSEASTYGYTF.

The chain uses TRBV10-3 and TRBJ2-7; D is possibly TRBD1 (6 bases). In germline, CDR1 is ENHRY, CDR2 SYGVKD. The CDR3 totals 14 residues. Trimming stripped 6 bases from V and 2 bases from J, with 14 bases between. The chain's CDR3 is CAISSTGLTYEQYF. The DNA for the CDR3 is TGTGCCATCAGCTCGACAGGTCTAACCTACGAGCAGTACTTC.